A selection of T cell receptor beta chains follows, all from one sample in a study of control samples from healthy donors and cancer patients. Here immunoSEQ multiplex PCR was the method, and the copy in TCRdb shows in-frame clones only, minus some. The data contain 150,000 to 200,000 clones, 91% of them singletons. The sequenced material came from blood. Receptors were obtained from a woman in her twenties or thirties in good health. Each CDR3 is given with its conserved first and last residue. A D gene is named only where the DNA matches it firmly. Rows may omit the clone size; those that give it use once, few, many or a size class.

TGTGCCAGCAGCGTAGTGAAGGGCAGCACTGAAGCTTTCTTT	CASSVVKGSTEAFF	once	TRBV9	TRBJ1-1	NA
TGTGCCAGCAGCCCTGGACGGGAGAACACTGAAGCTTTCTTT	CASSPGRENTEAFF	once	TRBV6-6	TRBJ1-1	NA
TGTGCCAGCAGGGTTGAGGGAGGCTACAATGAGCAGTTCTTC	CASRVEGGYNEQFF	NA	TRBV28	TRBJ2-1	NA
TGTGCCAGCAGCCGACAGGGGAGAAACACCATATATTTT	CASSRQGRNTIYF	NA	TRBV12-3/TRBV12-4	TRBJ1-3	TRBD1
TGTGCCAGCAGTCCAGGAGAAGATACGCAGTATTTT	CASSPGEDTQYF	NA	TRBV6-6	TRBJ2-3	NA
TGTGCCAGCAGCTTAGGGGGACTAGCGGGCTACGAGCAGTACTTC	CASSLGGLAGYEQYF	NA	TRBV11-3	TRBJ2-7	TRBD2
TGTGCCAGCACGGGGTTTGGCAATCAGCCCCAGCATTTT	CASTGFGNQPQHF	NA	TRBV12-3/TRBV12-4	TRBJ1-5	NA
TGTGCCAGCAGCCCCGGGACAGGGGGCAATCAGCCCCAGCATTTT	CASSPGTGGNQPQHF	NA	TRBV3-1/TRBV3-2	TRBJ1-5	TRBD1
TGTGCCAGCAGCTTAGGACCCAAAAACATTCAGTACTTC	CASSLGPKNIQYF	NA	TRBV7-8	TRBJ2-4	NA
TGCGCCAGCAGCTTTGGCGGGTACACTGAAGCTTTCTTT	CASSFGGYTEAFF	NA	TRBV5-1	TRBJ1-1	NA
TGTGCCAGCAGCTTCCGTACAGGCGACCTCACTGAAGCTTTCTTT	CASSFRTGDLTEAFF	NA	TRBV7-9	TRBJ1-1	NA
TGTGCCAGCAGACTCGGACAGGGATCGGATGGCTACACCTTC	CASRLGQGSDGYTF	NA	TRBV6-6	TRBJ1-2	TRBD1
TGCAGCGACAGGGGCGGGAACTATGGCTACACCTTC	CSDRGGNYGYTF	NA	TRBV29-1	TRBJ1-2	TRBD1
TGTGCCAGCTCACCGGACAGGGATTCTGCTTTCTTT	CASSPDRDSAFF	NA	TRBV18	TRBJ1-1	TRBD1
TGTGCCAGCAGTTTATTGCGGACAGGGAACTATGGCTACACCTTC	CASSLLRTGNYGYTF	NA	TRBV27	TRBJ1-2	TRBD1
TGTGCCAGCAGTGAAGGGACAGGGTCTGAAAAACTGTTTTTT	CASSEGTGSEKLFF	NA	TRBV2	TRBJ1-4	TRBD1
TGCGCCAGCACTACCCACAGTAACAATAACTATGGCTACACCTTC	CASTTHSNNNYGYTF	NA	TRBV10-2	TRBJ1-2	NA
TGTGCCAGCAGCTTAGTAGCCGGGACAGGGGCCCACGAGCAGTACTTC	CASSLVAGTGAHEQYF	once	TRBV11-2	TRBJ2-7	TRBD1